Listed below are T cell receptor beta chains from one sample, sequenced in a study of response to subunit inactivated influenza vaccine. TCRdb called the RT-PCR reads again in MiXCR, with one record for every CDR3 protein. Among fewer than 400,000 distinct CDR3 sequences listed, about a fifth were seen once. Sequences were derived from PBMCs from blood, sampled 21 months after vaccination. The receptors derive from a man between 50 and 69 years old who received an inactivated influenza vaccine. CDR3s include the opening cysteine and the closing phenylalanine or tryptophan. The order of the fields is V gene, J gene, clone size, CDR3 protein. The listing skips clone size in some rows; elsewhere it reads once, few, many or a size class.

V gene: TRBV11-3; J gene: TRBJ1-1; clone size: few; CDR3 protein: CASSFSHDTEAFF
V gene: TRBV5-1; J gene: TRBJ2-5; clone size: few; CDR3 protein: CASRPLAGKETQYF
V gene: TRBV6-5; J gene: TRBJ2-7; clone size: .; CDR3 protein: CASSYSDRGLYEQYF
V gene: TRBV7-2; J gene: TRBJ2-3; clone size: few; CDR3 protein: CASSLAGGPSDTQYF
V gene: TRBV6-2/TRBV6-3; J gene: TRBJ2-1; clone size: few; CDR3 protein: CASSSLQGPGVSEQFF
V gene: TRBV19; J gene: TRBJ2-7; clone size: .; CDR3 protein: CASSIETGGPYEQYF
V gene: TRBV2; J gene: TRBJ1-2; clone size: .; CDR3 protein: CASSERPARAGYGYTF
V gene: TRBV5-1; J gene: TRBJ2-3; clone size: few; CDR3 protein: CASSLEPSGLGDTQYF
V gene: TRBV29-1; J gene: TRBJ2-7; clone size: few; CDR3 protein: CSAQVGWVGEQYF
V gene: TRBV2; J gene: TRBJ2-2; clone size: .; CDR3 protein: CASSEFLTGELFF
V gene: TRBV4-3; J gene: TRBJ2-7; clone size: .; CDR3 protein: CASSQGRTSDSYEQYF
V gene: TRBV5-6; J gene: TRBJ1-6; clone size: many; CDR3 protein: CASSLRSHPASSYNSPLHF
V gene: TRBV14; J gene: TRBJ2-1; clone size: many; CDR3 protein: CASSRMSGPYNEQFF
V gene: TRBV19; J gene: TRBJ1-5; clone size: few; CDR3 protein: CASSIRGEPQHF
V gene: TRBV4-1; J gene: TRBJ1-2; clone size: many; CDR3 protein: CASSQDLRRLNYGYTF
V gene: TRBV5-4; J gene: TRBJ2-2; clone size: many; CDR3 protein: CASSPPRSLNTGELFF
V gene: TRBV6-5; J gene: TRBJ1-5; clone size: .; CDR3 protein: CASSTSGTVSAQPQHF
V gene: TRBV15; J gene: TRBJ2-5; clone size: few; CDR3 protein: CATSRRRAGDLETQYF
V gene: TRBV7-2; J gene: TRBJ2-3; clone size: .; CDR3 protein: CASSALSDTQYF
V gene: TRBV20-1; J gene: TRBJ1-5; clone size: few; CDR3 protein: CSAGDRGQPQHF
V gene: TRBV3-1; J gene: TRBJ2-3; clone size: .; CDR3 protein: CASSQDWGRTQYF